The 14 T cell receptor beta chains reported below all come from one sample, sequenced in a study of cytotoxic CD8 clonotypes in ibrutinib-treated CLL. Profiled with immunoSEQ multiplex PCR; TCRdb holds only in-frame clones, not every one. The sample has approximately 70,000 clones, about 84% seen once. This sample comprised PBMCs, obtained at disease progression, from a patient treated with ibrutinib. The receptor source for this set is a human donor with chronic lymphocytic leukemia.

This sequence joins TRBV5-1 and TRBJ2-7; no reliable D call. Germline values: CDR1 SGHRS, CDR2 YFSETQ. CDR3 length: 15 residues. Trimming removed 1 base from V and 3 bases from J, with 14 bases in between. As DNA, the CDR3 is TGCGCCAGCAGCTTGAGTGTGGGCTCTGGCTACGAGCAGTACTTC. This sequence encodes CASSLSVGSGYEQYF.

This chain links TRBV30 with TRBJ2-3, with 14 bases that match TRBD2. Germline trimming cut 5 bases from V and 0 bases from J; bases unmatched to any gene: 13. Germline CDR1 and CDR2: GTSNPN and SVGIG (reference sequence). This CDR3 region has 19 residues. The CDR3 reads CAWDSKRTSGGRSTDTQYF. CDR3 coding DNA: TGTGCCTGGGACTCAAAGCGGACTAGCGGGGGGAGAAGCACAGATACGCAGTATTTT.

J is TRBJ2-5 and V is TRBV5-1, with TRBD1 as a possible D gene (6 bases). From germline, CDR1 is SGHRS and CDR2 YFSETQ. This CDR3 has 15 amino acids. Trimming shortened V by 0 bases and J by 4 bases, and 13 bases separated the two germline ends. The CDR3 here is CASSLVQGQGETQYF. In nucleotides, the CDR3 is TGCGCCAGCAGCTTGGTTCAGGGGCAGGGAGAGACCCAGTACTTC.

The gene calls are TRBV5-1 and TRBJ2-7, with D perhaps given as TRBD1 or TRBD2 (5 bases each). CDR3 size: 16 residues. CDR1 is SGHRS and CDR2 is YFSETQ in the germline V gene. Trimming took off 7 bases at V and 5 bases at J, with 25 bases between the two ends. The CDR3 nucleotides read TGCGCCAGCGGTATTGGGACCTTTTTTCAAGACGACGAGCAGTACTTC. Translating gives CASGIGTFFQDDEQYF.

This sequence joins TRBV7-9 and TRBJ2-7; perhaps TRBD2 as D (5 bases). Germline CDR1 SEHNR, CDR2 FQNEAQ (reference sequence). The CDR3 loop spans 16 amino acids. Deletions cut 7 bases from V and 2 bases from J, with 21 bases between. The CDR3 coding sequence is TGTGCCAGCACCAAGGAAGGACTCCTAACGACCTACGAGCAGTACTTC. Its translation is CASTKEGLLTTYEQYF.

This clone was found a few times. V and J are TRBV5-1 and TRBJ2-3; D unresolved. Trimming stripped 2 bases from V and 2 bases from J, with 0 bases between. Germline CDR1 is SGHRS and CDR2 is YFSETQ. The CDR3 consists of 11 residues. The CDR3 sequence is CASSFTDTQYF. The CDR3 coding sequence is TGCGCCAGCAGCTTCACAGATACGCAGTATTTT. Filled out from reference TRBV5-1 and TRBJ2-3, the complete variable domain reads KAGVTQTPRYLIKTRGQQVTLSCSPISGHRSVSWYQQTPGQGLQFLFEYFSETQRNKGNFPGRFSGRQFSNSRSEMNVSTLELGDSALYLCASSFTDTQYFGPGTRLTVL.

This clone occurred a few times. This rearrangement joins TRBV11-2 to TRBJ2-7; D call uncertain. There are 15 residues in the CDR3. Germline CDR1 SGHAT, CDR2 FQNNGV. V lost 2 bases and J 1 base, leaving 12 bases between the germline ends. DNA for the CDR3: TGTGCCAGCAGCTTAAGGAGTAGCAGATCCTACGAGCAGTACTTC. This translates into CASSLRSSRSYEQYF.

This chain connects TRBV15 to TRBJ1-4; the D gene is possibly TRBD1 (5 bases). V lost 6 bases to trimming and J lost 8 bases, with 10 bases between them. This CDR3 spans 12 amino acids. From germline, CDR1 is LNHNV and CDR2 YYDKDF (reference sequence). CDR3 sequence (DNA): TGTGCCACCAGGGGAGGGGAGGAAAAACTGTTTTTT. Its protein is CATRGGEEKLFF. The complete variable domain, with remaining parts taken from reference TRBV15 and TRBJ1-4, reads DAMVIQNPRYQVTQFGKPVTLSCSQTLNHNVMYWYQQKSSQAPKLLFHYYDKDFNNEADTPDNFQSRRPNTSFCFLDIRSPGLGDTAMYLCATRGGEEKLFFGSGTQLSVL.

The chain is built from TRBV19 and TRBJ1-2, with TRBD1 matching 11 bases. Looked up from germline, CDR1 is LNHDA and CDR2 is SQIVND (reference sequence). J lost 7 bases, V lost 8 bases, and 9 bases had no gene match. The CDR3 is 14 amino acids. The CDR3 here is CASDPGQGVSGYTF. CDR3 nucleotide sequence: TGTGCCAGTGACCCGGGACAGGGGGTTAGTGGCTACACCTTC.

This clone is a singleton in its sample. The chain couples TRBV5-1 to TRBJ1-3; D unresolved. This CDR3 region has 18 residues. Trimming stripped 0 bases from V and 0 bases from J, with 16 bases between. Germline CDR1 reads SGHRS; CDR2 reads YFSETQ. Here the CDR3 reads CASSLGFGHRSSGNTIYF. In DNA form, the CDR3 reads TGCGCCAGCAGCTTGGGATTCGGCCACCGTAGCTCTGGAAACACCATATATTTT.

The rearrangement links TRBV10-1 to TRBJ2-5; D not resolved. Trimming took off 0 bases at V and 5 bases at J, with 10 bases between the two ends. The CDR3 is made up of 14 amino acids. Germline CDR1 WNHNN, CDR2 SYGVQD (reference sequence). CDR3 region: CASSESTGFETQYF. As DNA, the CDR3 is TGCGCCAGCAGTGAGTCGACCGGGTTCGAGACCCAGTACTTC.

The chain couples TRBV6-5 to TRBJ2-1; 8 bases are a match to TRBD1. From germline, CDR1 is MNHEY and CDR2 SVGAGI. V lost 1 base, J lost 6 bases, and 8 bases stayed unmatched. The CDR3 contains 16 residues. The CDR3: CASSYYGQGEGNEQFF. The DNA of the CDR3 is TGTGCCAGCAGTTACTACGGACAGGGTGAGGGCAATGAGCAGTTCTTC.

The chain has TRBV5-6 and TRBJ1-4, with a weak D call TRBD1 (5 bases). Trimming removed 0 bases at V and 8 bases at J, with 17 bases between. The CDR3 consists of 16 residues. Germline values: CDR1 SGHDT, CDR2 YYEEEE. The CDR3 region has the DNA TGTGCCAGCAGCTTGGGACAGCCGGGAGAGGTCGAAAAACTGTTTTTT. Translated, it gives CASSLGQPGEVEKLFF.

The chain joins TRBV7-9 to TRBJ2-3; D is unclear. Germline V gene data show CDR1 as SEHNR and CDR2 as FQNEAQ (reference sequence). The CDR3 runs 12 residues. Trimming cost V 5 bases and J 3 bases, with 6 bases left between them. The CDR3 loop is CASSPTTDTQYF. The CDR3 nucleotides are TGTGCCAGCAGCCCTACAACAGATACGCAGTATTTT.